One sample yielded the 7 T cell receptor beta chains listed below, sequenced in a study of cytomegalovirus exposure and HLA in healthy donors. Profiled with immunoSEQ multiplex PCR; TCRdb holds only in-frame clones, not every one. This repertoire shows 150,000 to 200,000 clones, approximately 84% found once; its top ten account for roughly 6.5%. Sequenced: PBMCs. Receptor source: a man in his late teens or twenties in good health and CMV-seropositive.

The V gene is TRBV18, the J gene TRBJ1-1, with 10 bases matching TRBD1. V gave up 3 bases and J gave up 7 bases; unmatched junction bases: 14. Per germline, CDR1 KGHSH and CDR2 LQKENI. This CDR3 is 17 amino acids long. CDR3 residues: CASSPRTGGVEQGEAFF. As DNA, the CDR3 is TGTGCCAGCTCACCCCGGACAGGGGGTGTTGAACAGGGTGAAGCTTTCTTT.

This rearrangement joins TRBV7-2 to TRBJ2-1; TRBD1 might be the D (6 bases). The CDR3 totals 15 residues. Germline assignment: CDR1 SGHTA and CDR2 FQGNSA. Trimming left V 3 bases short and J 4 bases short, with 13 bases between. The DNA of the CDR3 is TGTGCCAGCAGCTTTCGTCCAGGGGCGTACAATGAGCAGTTCTTC. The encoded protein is CASSFRPGAYNEQFF.

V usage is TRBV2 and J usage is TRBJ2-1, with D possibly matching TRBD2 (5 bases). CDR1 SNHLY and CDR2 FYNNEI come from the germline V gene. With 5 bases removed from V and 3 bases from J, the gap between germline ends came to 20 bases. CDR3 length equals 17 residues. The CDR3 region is CASSSSLDSENYNEQFF. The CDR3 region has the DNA TGTGCCAGCAGTTCTTCCCTGGACTCCGAAAACTACAATGAGCAGTTCTTC.

The CDR3 is CASSRGTGVNYGYTF. For the CDR3, the DNA is TGCGCCAGCAGCCGAGGGACAGGAGTTAACTATGGCTACACCTTC. The chain joins TRBV4-3 to TRBJ1-2; 8 positions match TRBD1. The CDR3 runs to 15 residues. Trimming cost V 4 bases and J 1 base; bases outside gene matches: 5. Germline CDR1 reads LGHNA; CDR2 reads YSLEER.

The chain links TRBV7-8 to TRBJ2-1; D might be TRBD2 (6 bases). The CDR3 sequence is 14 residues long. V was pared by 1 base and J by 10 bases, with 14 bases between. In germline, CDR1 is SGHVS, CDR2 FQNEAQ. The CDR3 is CASSLGSGPREQFF. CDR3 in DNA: TGTGCCAGCAGCTTAGGGAGCGGGCCAAGGGAGCAGTTCTTC.

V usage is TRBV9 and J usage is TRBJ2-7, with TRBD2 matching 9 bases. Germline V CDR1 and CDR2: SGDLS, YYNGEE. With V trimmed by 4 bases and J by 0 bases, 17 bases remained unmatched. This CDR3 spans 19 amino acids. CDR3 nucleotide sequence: TGTGCCAGCAGCCTTCACAGTTTGGAGCGGGAGGCCGTCTCCTACGAGCAGTACTTC. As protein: CASSLHSLEREAVSYEQYF.

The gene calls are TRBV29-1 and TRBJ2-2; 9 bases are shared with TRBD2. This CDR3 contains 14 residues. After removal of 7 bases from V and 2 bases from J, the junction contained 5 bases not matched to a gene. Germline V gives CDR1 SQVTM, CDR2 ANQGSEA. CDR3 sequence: CSAGAGGNTGELFF. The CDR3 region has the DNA TGCAGCGCCGGAGCGGGAGGCAACACCGGGGAGCTGTTTTTT.